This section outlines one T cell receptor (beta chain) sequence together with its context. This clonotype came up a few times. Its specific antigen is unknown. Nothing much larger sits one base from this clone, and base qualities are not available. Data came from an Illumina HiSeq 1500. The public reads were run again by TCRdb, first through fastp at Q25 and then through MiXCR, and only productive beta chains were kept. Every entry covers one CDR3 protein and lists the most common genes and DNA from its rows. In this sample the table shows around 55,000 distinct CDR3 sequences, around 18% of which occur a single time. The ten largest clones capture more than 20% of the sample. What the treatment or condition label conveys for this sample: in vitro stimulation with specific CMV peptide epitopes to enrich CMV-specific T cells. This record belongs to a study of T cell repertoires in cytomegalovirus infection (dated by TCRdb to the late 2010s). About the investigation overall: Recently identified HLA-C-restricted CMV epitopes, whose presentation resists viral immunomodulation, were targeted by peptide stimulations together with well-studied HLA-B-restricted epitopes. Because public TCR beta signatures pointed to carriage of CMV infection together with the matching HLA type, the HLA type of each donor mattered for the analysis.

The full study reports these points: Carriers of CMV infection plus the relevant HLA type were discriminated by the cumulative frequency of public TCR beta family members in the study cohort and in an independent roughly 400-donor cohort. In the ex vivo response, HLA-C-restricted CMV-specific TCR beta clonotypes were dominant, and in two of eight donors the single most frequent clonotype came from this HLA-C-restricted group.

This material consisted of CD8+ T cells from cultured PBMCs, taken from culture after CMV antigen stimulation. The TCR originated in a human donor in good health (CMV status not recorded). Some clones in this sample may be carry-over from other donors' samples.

The DNA sequence is TGTGCCAGCAGCCAAGTTACAGGGAACACCGGGGAGCTGTTTTTT. Protein translation: CASSQVTGNTGELFF. The V and J segments used are TRBV4-2 and TRBJ2-2, with TRBD1 as a weak D call on 5 bases. From its cysteine to its phenylalanine, the CDR3 spans 15 amino acids. Only the CDR3 portion is preserved as DNA: 45 bases, with reading frame beginning at the first base. The germline V gene supplies CDR1 LGHNA and CDR2 YNFKEQ. Relative to germline, V is 1 base shorter and J is 1 base shorter, with 7 bases between their ends.